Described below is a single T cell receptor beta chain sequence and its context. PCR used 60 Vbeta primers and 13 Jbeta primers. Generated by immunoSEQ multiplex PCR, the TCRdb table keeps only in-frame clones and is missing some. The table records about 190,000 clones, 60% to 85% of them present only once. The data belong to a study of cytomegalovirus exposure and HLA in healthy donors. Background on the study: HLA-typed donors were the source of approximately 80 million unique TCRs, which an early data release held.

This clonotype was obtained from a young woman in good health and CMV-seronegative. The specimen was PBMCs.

As DNA, the CDR3 is TGCGCCAGCAGGGTGAATAGCGGGAGAGCCTACGAGCAGTACTTC. As protein: CASRVNSGRAYEQYF. This rearrangement joins TRBV10-1 to TRBJ2-5; 9 nucleotides line up with TRBD2. The J call may be wrong; the DNA end is better matched by TRBJ2-7. CDR1 and CDR2 from the germline V gene are WNHNN and SYGVQD (reference sequence). The CDR3 covers 15 residues.